The 21 T cell receptor beta chains in this list originate from one sample, sequenced in a study of shared clonotypes between healthy human individuals. Data came from immunoSEQ multiplex PCR; TCRdb stores just in-frame clones and leaves some out. The sample lists just over 2,000,000 clones; roughly 95% were seen once. Terminally differentiated effector memory CD45RA+ cells were excluded from the naive CD8 cells, which were CD45RO-negative and positively selected for CCR7. Sequencing was carried out using naive CD8+ T cells sorted from blood. Receptor source: a man between 18 and 29 years old in good health.

This chain joins TRBV7-2 and TRBJ1-4; D is perhaps TRBD1 (5 bases). Germline loops: CDR1 SGHTA, CDR2 FQGNSA. V was shortened by 0 bases and J by 6 bases, with 14 bases between the two germline ends. This CDR3 is 16 amino acids long. The CDR3 spells CASSLAPGEGDEKLFF. CDR3 sequence (DNA): TGTGCCAGCAGCTTAGCGCCGGGGGAGGGCGATGAAAAACTGTTTTTT.

The genes are TRBV27 and TRBJ1-2; D call uncertain. The CDR3 has 14 residues. V dropped 2 bases and J dropped 4 bases, with 11 bases sitting between them. Germline V gives CDR1 MNHEY, CDR2 SMNVEV (reference sequence). CDR3: CASSLREGSYGYTF. CDR3 DNA sequence: TGTGCCAGCAGTTTAAGGGAGGGTAGCTATGGCTACACCTTC.

V and J are TRBV15 and TRBJ2-7; the match to TRBD1 covers 7 bases. The CDR3 sequence is 18 residues long. Germline trimming cut 1 base from V and 3 bases from J; bases unmatched to any gene: 15. Germline CDR1 LNHNV, CDR2 YYDKDF (reference sequence). The CDR3 loop is CATSRGGLGDRALYEQYF. CDR3 bases: TGTGCCACCAGCAGAGGGGGGCTCGGGGACAGAGCTCTCTACGAGCAGTACTTC.

The DNA of the CDR3 is TGTGCCAGCAGCCAAAGTGTAGAGCAGTACTTC. Translated, it gives CASSQSVEQYF. The J gene is TRBJ2-7, the V gene TRBV14; D not certain. This CDR3 spans 11 amino acids. V lost 2 bases to trimming and J lost 7 bases, with 6 bases between them. Germline V gene lookup returns CDR1 SGHDN and CDR2 FVKESK.

This clone has just a few counts. This chain joins TRBV2 and TRBJ2-5, with 9 bases aligning to TRBD2. This CDR3 region has 15 residues. Germline V gene sequence: CDR1 SNHLY, CDR2 FYNNEI. J gave up 5 bases and V 1 base, and 5 bases lay outside the gene matches. The CDR3 nucleotides are TGTGCCAGCAGTGAAGTGGCGGGGGGGCCTGAGACCCAGTACTTC. This sequence encodes CASSEVAGGPETQYF.

This chain uses TRBV13 with TRBJ2-7, with D maybe TRBD2 (5 bases). This CDR3 is 12 amino acids long. Between the trimmed V and J ends, which lost 3 bases and 6 bases, there was a span of 9 bases. Germline CDR1 is PRHDT and CDR2 is FYEKMQ (reference sequence). Here the CDR3 DNA reads TGTGCCAGCAGCTTCCAGGAGGCCGAGCAGTACTTC. It is translated as CASSFQEAEQYF.

The V and J genes are TRBV7-9 and TRBJ2-5; weak D call: TRBD1 (8 bases). The CDR3 spans 16 residues. Trimming cost V 2 bases and J 1 base, with 14 bases left between them. Germline CDR1 SEHNR, CDR2 FQNEAQ (reference sequence). CDR3 sequence: CASSLSGTGRQETQYF. CDR3 nucleotide sequence: TGTGCCAGCAGCTTAAGCGGGACAGGCCGCCAAGAGACCCAGTACTTC.

The rearrangement uses TRBV4-1 and TRBJ2-3; 13 bases map to TRBD2. The germline CDR1 and CDR2 sequences are MGHRA and YSYEKL. The CDR3 has 20 residues. Trimming took 4 bases from V and 2 from J; bases not matched to a gene: 15. The CDR3 here is CASSPRVTSGGAVPTDTQYF. In DNA, the CDR3 is TGCGCCAGCAGCCCGAGGGTCACTAGCGGGGGGGCCGTCCCCACAGATACGCAGTATTTT.

This chain links TRBV11-2 with TRBJ2-7; D possibly uses TRBD1 or TRBD2 (5 bases each). The CDR3 covers 15 residues. V lost 1 base and J lost 0, with 10 bases in between. The germline gives CDR1 SGHAT, CDR2 FQNNGV. The CDR3 DNA sequence: TGTGCCAGCAGCTTAGTGTGGGACGCCTCCTACGAGCAGTACTTC. Translation gives CASSLVWDASYEQYF.

The chain employs TRBV9 and TRBJ2-2, with 11 bases identical to TRBD2. The CDR3 is 16 amino acids. Germline-derived CDR1 and CDR2 are SGDLS and YYNGEE. After removal of 4 bases from V and 6 bases from J, the junction contained 8 bases not matched to a gene. The CDR3 DNA follows: TGTGCCAGCAGCTCCATAGCGGGGGGGCCTCCCGGGGAGCTGTTTTTT. It specifies CASSSIAGGPPGELFF.

The rearrangement uses TRBV7-8 and TRBJ2-7, with D possibly matching TRBD1 (6 bases). Germline-derived CDR1 and CDR2 are SGHVS and FQNEAQ. CDR3 length equals 13 residues. The V end lost 7 bases, the J end lost 6 bases, and 16 bases lay between the germline ends. CDR3 coding DNA: TGTGCCAGCACCCTAATACAGGGAGCCGAGCAGTACTTC. Translated, it gives CASTLIQGAEQYF.

This sequence joins TRBV9 and TRBJ2-3, with 12 bases matching TRBD2. Germline V lookup: CDR1 SGDLS, CDR2 YYNGEE. V lost 0 bases to trimming and J lost 3 bases; unmatched junction nucleotides: 5. The CDR3 is made up of 17 amino acids. CDR3 sequence reads: CASSVVTSGRPTDTQYF. The CDR3, as DNA: TGTGCCAGCAGCGTAGTTACTAGCGGGAGGCCAACAGATACGCAGTATTTT. The complete variable domain, with remaining parts taken from reference TRBV9 and TRBJ2-3, reads DSGVTQTPKHLITATGQRVTLRCSPRSGDLSVYWYQQSLDQGLQFLIQYYNGEERAKGNILERFSAQQFPDLHSELNLSSLELGDSALYFCASSVVTSGRPTDTQYFGPGTRLTVL.

The rearrangement links TRBV19 to TRBJ2-7, with TRBD1 matching 12 bases. Trimming removed 3 bases from V and 9 bases from J; junction bases left unmatched: 9. Per the germline V gene, CDR1 is LNHDA and CDR2 is SQIVND (reference sequence). The CDR3 loop spans 15 amino acids. CDR3 residues: CASSMTGTGGAGQYF. In DNA, the CDR3 is TGTGCCAGTAGTATGACCGGGACAGGGGGCGCAGGGCAGTACTTC.

The J gene is TRBJ1-1, the V gene TRBV9, with TRBD1 matching over 7 bases. The germline V gene encodes CDR1 SGDLS and CDR2 YYNGEE. The trim removed 4 bases at V and 4 bases at J, leaving 7 bases unmatched. This CDR3 comprises 14 residues. This chain's CDR3 is CASSLDRVGTEAFF. The CDR3 nucleotides read TGTGCCAGCAGCCTCGACAGGGTCGGCACTGAAGCTTTCTTT. Filled out from reference TRBV9 and TRBJ1-1, the complete variable domain reads DSGVTQTPKHLITATGQRVTLRCSPRSGDLSVYWYQQSLDQGLQFLIQYYNGEERAKGNILERFSAQQFPDLHSELNLSSLELGDSALYFCASSLDRVGTEAFFGQGTRLTVV.

The genes are TRBV2 and TRBJ2-7; D is ambiguous. The germline V gene encodes CDR1 SNHLY and CDR2 FYNNEI. The CDR3 is made up of 12 amino acids. The V and J ends lost 3 bases and 2 bases respectively, with 5 bases between them. CDR3 loop: CASSDWTYEQYF. In DNA, the CDR3 is TGTGCCAGCAGTGACTGGACCTACGAGCAGTACTTC. Supplemented by reference TRBV2 and TRBJ2-7, the full variable domain reads EPEVTQTPSHQVTQMGQEVILRCVPISNHLYFYWYRQILGQKVEFLVSFYNNEISEKSEIFDDQFSVERPDGSNFTLKIRSTKLEDSAMYFCASSDWTYEQYFGPGTRLTVT.

As regards this clone: The identical CDR3 is also encoded by other nucleotide sequences in the sample. The gene calls are TRBV5-1 and TRBJ2-5; 12 nucleotides line up with TRBD2. This CDR3 is built from 14 residues. The V segment lost 4 bases and the J segment 5 bases; nucleotides outside the gene matches: 3. Germline V gene sequence: CDR1 SGHRS, CDR2 YFSETQ. This chain's CDR3 is CASSLAGGQETQYF. The CDR3 bases are TGCGCCAGCAGCCTAGCGGGAGGGCAGGAGACCCAGTACTTC.

This rearrangement joins TRBV6-1 to TRBJ1-4; D ambiguous. This CDR3 comprises 15 residues. V was trimmed by 2 bases and J by 7 bases, leaving 14 bases between them. Germline-derived CDR1 and CDR2 are MNHNS and SASEGT. The DNA of the CDR3 is TGTGCCAGCAGTGAAAGTTTTCCCCAGACTGAAAAACTGTTTTTT. Amino acid sequence: CASSESFPQTEKLFF.

This clone was picked up a small number of times. The rearrangement links TRBV14 to TRBJ1-5; D not certain. The germline V gene has CDR1 SGHDN and CDR2 FVKESK. Trimming removed 4 bases from V and 1 base from J, with 5 bases in between. CDR3 length: 13 amino acids. This chain's CDR3 is CASSPHSNQPQHF. CDR3 in DNA: TGTGCCAGCAGCCCCCACAGCAATCAGCCCCAGCATTTT.

This chain joins TRBV7-2 and TRBJ2-3, with 14 bases lining up with TRBD2. Germline CDR1 and CDR2: SGHTA and FQGNSA. The V gene end was trimmed by 5 bases and the J gene end by 4 bases; junction bases not matched to a gene: 8. The CDR3 has 17 amino acids. In DNA, the CDR3 is TGTGCCAGCAGCCCTCGACTAGCGGGAGGGCCGGCAGATACGCAGTATTTT. It encodes CASSPRLAGGPADTQYF.

Of note for this clone: This sample also contains other DNA sequences that code for the same CDR3. This chain connects TRBV7-9 to TRBJ2-7, with 7 positions matching TRBD2. This CDR3 is built from 13 residues. Germline trimming cut 5 bases from V and 4 bases from J; bases unmatched to any gene: 5. Germline assignment: CDR1 SEHNR and CDR2 FQNEAQ (reference sequence). Here the CDR3 DNA reads TGTGCCAGCAGCAGCGGGACCCTGTACGAGCAGTACTTC. Residues: CASSSGTLYEQYF.

The sample holds one count of this clone. The chain uses TRBV4-1 and TRBJ1-2; 11 bases map to TRBD1. CDR1 is MGHRA and CDR2 is YSYEKL in the germline V gene. The CDR3 has 15 amino acids. Trimming took 4 bases from V and 4 from J; bases not matched to a gene: 5. The CDR3 reads CASSPGTGGSYGYTF. In nucleotides, the CDR3 is TGCGCCAGCAGCCCCGGGACAGGGGGGTCCTATGGCTACACCTTC.